The rows below give T cell receptor beta chains drawn from one sample of a study of T cell responses to AZD1222 COVID-19 vaccine. The table came from immunoSEQ multiplex PCR; TCRdb's copy has only in-frame clones and leaves some out. Found here are some 150,000 clones, about 92% of them singletons; the top ten hold 3% to 5%. The source was peripheral blood, collected on day 0 of AZD1222 vaccination. These receptors were collected from an adult in good health. Each CDR3 is given with its conserved first and last residue. The D gene is left open where the match is weak. A clone size is listed for some rows: how often the clone was seen (once, few, many), or a class if it is expanded.

>TRBJ1-5|TRBV10-1|.|.
TGCGCCAGCAAAGAACTGACGGGAGATCATCAGCCCCAGCATTTT
CASKELTGDHQPQHF
>TRBJ2-1|TRBV24-1|.|.
TGTGCCACCAGTGATACTCAGGCTCACAATGAGCAGTTCTTC
CATSDTQAHNEQFF
>TRBJ2-7|TRBV5-4|few|.
TGTGCCAGCAGCTCCCAAGGGAACTCCTACGAGCAGTACTTC
CASSSQGNSYEQYF
>TRBJ2-7|TRBV18|.|.
TGTGCCAGCTCCCCGGCTAGGGCGGTGGTTGGGCAGTACTTC
CASSPARAVVGQYF
>TRBJ2-2|TRBV14|few|.
TGTGCCAGCAGCCAAGTTGCGGGTTACACCGGGGAGCTGTTTTTT
CASSQVAGYTGELFF
>TRBJ1-5|TRBV7-9|.|.
TGTGCCAGCAGTCCTGAGGGCGCGGGGCAGCCCCAGCATTTT
CASSPEGAGQPQHF
>TRBJ1-3|TRBV10-1|.|TRBD1
TGCGCCAGCACGGTAGACAGAAGGGACAGGCTTCATATTTTCGAAAACACCATATATTTT
CASTVDRRDRLHIFENTIYF
>TRBJ1-6|TRBV28|.|.
TGTGCCAGCAGTCCCTCCCTGGCAGGGCGGAATTCACCCCTCCACTTT
CASSPSLAGRNSPLHF
>TRBJ2-2|TRBV6-6|.|TRBD1
TGTGCCAGCAGTTACCCCGGGACAGGGTTCACCGGGGAGCTGTTTTTT
CASSYPGTGFTGELFF
>TRBJ1-1|TRBV5-1|.|.
TGCGCCAGCAGCTTGGACCGGTTAACGAACACTGAAGCTTTCTTT
CASSLDRLTNTEAFF
>TRBJ2-2|TRBV9|.|.
TGTGCCAGCAGCCGGAGGGGGGAGGCGAACACCGGGGAGCTGTTTTTT
CASSRRGEANTGELFF
>TRBJ2-1|TRBV28|.|.
TGTGCCAGCGGAATCAGCTCCTACAATGAGCAGTTCTTC
CASGISSYNEQFF
>TRBJ1-1|TRBV6-4|.|TRBD1
TGTGCCAGCAGTGAAGGCAGGGGGCCTGCAGCTTTCTTT
CASSEGRGPAAFF
>TRBJ2-1|TRBV19|many|.
TGTGCCAGTAGTATTAATTTTGGTGAGCGGCAGTTCTTC
CASSINFGERQFF
>TRBJ2-3|TRBV11-3|.|.
TGTGCCAGCAGCTTGGCCCAGGGCCTAGATACGCAGTATTTT
CASSLAQGLDTQYF
>TRBJ2-7|TRBV14|.|TRBD2
TGTGCCAGCAGCCAAGGCTATAGTGTGAGCGGGAGGGGGGCACTCTACGAGCAGTACTTC
CASSQGYSVSGRGALYEQYF
>TRBJ2-2|TRBV25-1|.|.
TGTGCCAGCAGTGAATATTGGGGCGGGGAGCTGTTTTTT
CASSEYWGGELFF
>TRBJ2-2|TRBV24-1|.|TRBD2
TGTGCCACCAGTGATATCGGGACTAGCGGGGAGGGCGGGGAGCTGTTTTTT
CATSDIGTSGEGGELFF
>TRBJ1-1|TRBV30|.|.
TGTGCCACTCACCGGGGGGTTTTGGATACTGAAGCTTTCTTT
CATHRGVLDTEAFF
>TRBJ2-7|TRBV5-1|.|TRBD1
TGCGCCAGCAGCTTAATCACAGGGGACGAGCAGTACTTC
CASSLITGDEQYF
>TRBJ1-2|TRBV15|.|.
TGTGCCACCAGCAGAACAGGGCCATCCTATGGCTACACCTTC
CATSRTGPSYGYTF
>TRBJ2-1|TRBV6-4|.|.
TGTGCCAGCAGTGACAGGGTCAACAATGAGCAGTTCTTC
CASSDRVNNEQFF
>TRBJ2-1|TRBV9|.|.
TGTGCCAGCAGCTTCTCGTCGGGACTCATCCCCCATGAGCAGTTCTTC
CASSFSSGLIPHEQFF
>TRBJ1-5|TRBV11-2|.|.
TGTGCCAGCAGCTACGGGACGGATAGCAATCAGCCCCAGCATTTT
CASSYGTDSNQPQHF
>TRBJ1-3|TRBV18|.|TRBD1
TGTGCCAGCTCATTACAGGGGCATGGAAACACCATATATTTT
CASSLQGHGNTIYF
>TRBJ2-2|TRBV3-1/TRBV3-2|.|TRBD2
TGTGCCAGCAGCCAATTTTCGGGAGGCTCGAACACCGGGGAGCTGTTTTTT
CASSQFSGGSNTGELFF
>TRBJ2-1|TRBV10-1|.|TRBD2
TGCGCCAGCAGTGAAGGGACTAGTCGAACGAGTGAGCAGTTCTTC
CASSEGTSRTSEQFF
>TRBJ1-2|TRBV5-4|.|.
TGTGCCAGCAGCCACCAATCACACCTCTATGGCTACACCTTC
CASSHQSHLYGYTF
>TRBJ1-1|TRBV11-2|.|.
TGTGCCAGCACCGCCCGGGGAGGGTACACTGAAGCTTTCTTT
CASTARGGYTEAFF
>TRBJ1-6|TRBV5-1|.|.
TGCGCCAGCGGTTTCGGCCTGGGGGATTCACCCCTCCACTTT
CASGFGLGDSPLHF
>TRBJ1-2|TRBV12-3/TRBV12-4|.|.
TGTGCCAGCAGTCCGGGGCTTGGAGGCTACACCTTC
CASSPGLGGYTF
>TRBJ2-1|TRBV6-5|.|.
TGTGCCAGCAGGGGGAGGAGGGGCGACAATGAGCAGTTCTTC
CASRGRRGDNEQFF
>TRBJ1-1|TRBV19|.|TRBD1
TGTGCCAGTAGTGAACGGACAGGGGGTAAGAACACTGAAGCTTTCTTT
CASSERTGGKNTEAFF
>TRBJ2-2|TRBV29-1|.|.
TGCAGCGTTGCGCGGCTTACCGACACCGGGGAGCTGTTTTTT
CSVARLTDTGELFF
>TRBJ1-1|TRBV30|few|.
TGTGCCTGGAGTCGGGGGGGCGCTCCTGAAGCTTTCTTT
CAWSRGGAPEAFF
>TRBJ2-3|TRBV7-8|.|.
TGTGCCAGCAGCCCCCGGGACCCCTGGGCGTATTTT
CASSPRDPWAYF
>TRBJ1-2|TRBV27|.|.
TGTGCCAGCAGTTCAACAGCACTTACTAACTATGGCTACACCTTC
CASSSTALTNYGYTF
>TRBJ1-1|TRBV6-5|.|TRBD1
TGTGCCAGCAGTAAGCAGGGGGGCACTGAAGCTTTCTTT
CASSKQGGTEAFF
>TRBJ1-1|TRBV7-6|.|.
TGTGCCAGCAGATCCCGGGACGGTGCCATAGAAGCTTTCTTT
CASRSRDGAIEAFF